The following is a T cell receptor (beta chain) sequence with its context. Its antigen is as yet unknown. CD4+ naive, central memory, regulatory and stem cell-like memory subsets were isolated by sorting on CD45RO/CCR7/CD25/CD127/CD95/CD27. The CDR3 length is 16 residues. Unmatched junction bases numbered 6, after V lost 0 bases and J lost 2 bases. CDR1 is SGHTA, CDR2 FQGNSA, per germline. This entry belongs to a study of beta chain features in type 1 diabetes. Study outcomes and limitations: Patients and controls would share equally any PCR tilt toward shorter templates.

Expressed TCRB transcripts were sequenced because the isolated RNA had all been reverse transcribed beforehand. Assay used: immunoSEQ multiplex PCR; TCRdb lists only in-frame clones, some missing. The table has some 900,000 clones, 17% seen once. The sample taken for sequencing was naive CD4+ T cells from blood. The chain is built from TRBV7-2 and TRBJ1-1; 7 bases are shared with TRBD1. This receptor was obtained from a woman under 30 in good health. The CDR3 loop is CASSLAVGQANTEAFF. CDR3 bases: TGTGCCAGCAGCTTAGCGGTCGGACAGGCTAACACTGAAGCTTTCTTT.